The following is a TCR beta chain sequence with its context. This entry is derived from a study of control samples from healthy donors and cancer patients. Germline CDR1 reads SGDLS; CDR2 reads YYNGEE. The CDR3 runs 16 residues. The V and J ends lost 2 bases and 5 bases, in that order; junction bases with no gene match: 8. Sequencing was performed with immunoSEQ multiplex PCR; in TCRdb, only in-frame clones are kept and a portion is missing. This sample has some 150,000 clones, with around 94% found just once. Input material: PBMCs. The clonotype comes from a man between 60 and 75 years old with colorectal cancer. The V and J genes are TRBV9 and TRBJ2-5; 11 bases map to TRBD2. The CDR3 region is CASSVGLAGGRETQYF. CDR3 in DNA: TGTGCCAGCAGCGTGGGTCTAGCGGGGGGACGGGAGACCCAGTACTTC.